Listed here are 6 T cell receptor beta chains from one sample, sequenced in a study of T cells after yellow fever vaccination. TCRdb reprocessed the 5' RACE reads via MiXCR and lists one record per CDR3 protein. The sample lists hundreds of thousands of distinct CDR3 sequences, around an eighth occurring once. The source was CD4+ T cells sorted from PBMCs, collected 15 days after the yellow fever booster vaccination. The receptors derive from a man younger than 30 who received the YFV17D yellow fever vaccine.

In DNA, the CDR3 is TGCAGTGCCCCGGACCCAGGGCGAACAGATACGCAGTATTTT. It specifies CSAPDPGRTDTQYF. The V and J genes are TRBV20-1 and TRBJ2-3; perhaps TRBD1 as D (5 bases). Trimming removed 6 bases at V and 3 bases at J, with 16 bases between. From germline, CDR1 is DFQATT and CDR2 SNEGSKA (reference sequence). The CDR3 runs to 14 residues.

This clonotype has just a few counts. This chain connects TRBV10-2 to TRBJ2-1, with D uncertain. The V end was cut by 0 bases, the J end by 2 bases, with 8 bases between. The CDR3 is 15 amino acids. The germline CDR1 and CDR2 sequences are WSHSY and SAAADI. CDR3 coding DNA: TGCGCCAGCAGTGAGTCGTCCCTTGCCTACAATGAGCAGTTCTTC. This encodes CASSESSLAYNEQFF.

This clonotype was counted a few times. This chain joins TRBV4-2 and TRBJ1-2; D gene unclear. CDR1 and CDR2 (germline): LGHNA, YNFKEQ. This CDR3 contains 16 residues. V lost 1 base and J lost 8, with 20 bases in between. The CDR3, as DNA: TGTGCCAGCAGCCAAGTATCCCGCCTTGGGCCGGGCGGCTACACCTTC. Residues: CASSQVSRLGPGGYTF.

CDR3 in DNA: TGTGCCAGCTCACCAGTCGGGGAGGCTGGGGCCAACGTCCTGACTTTC. It translates to CASSPVGEAGANVLTF. The V and J genes are TRBV18 and TRBJ2-6, with a possible D match to TRBD2 (6 bases). The CDR3 totals 16 residues. Trimming pared 2 bases from V and 2 bases from J, leaving 10 bases between. In germline, CDR1 is KGHSH, CDR2 LQKENI. Together with reference TRBV18 and TRBJ2-6, the CDR3 gives the full variable domain: NAGVMQNPRHLVRRRGQEARLRCSPMKGHSHVYWYRQLPEEGLKFMVYLQKENIIDESGMPKERFSAEFPKEGPSILRIQQVVRGDSAAYFCASSPVGEAGANVLTFGAGSRLTVL.

The gene calls are TRBV4-3 and TRBJ1-2; TRBD1 is a possible D gene (6 bases). CDR1 is LGHNA and CDR2 is YSLEER in the germline V gene. V was pared by 0 bases and J by 3 bases, with 20 bases between. The CDR3 has 18 amino acids. The CDR3 nucleotides are TGCGCCAGCAGCCAAGATTTACCCGCAGGGGACGCCTACTATGGCTACACCTTC. Protein: CASSQDLPAGDAYYGYTF.

The chain links TRBV7-8 to TRBJ1-1; a possible D gene is TRBD1 (6 bases). Trimming left V 1 base short and J 6 bases short, with 12 bases between. CDR1 is SGHVS and CDR2 is FQNEAQ in the germline V gene. CDR3 length: 14 residues. CDR3 coding DNA: TGTGCCAGCAGCTTAGACAGGGCTAGGGCTGAAGCTTTCTTT. It yields the protein CASSLDRARAEAFF.